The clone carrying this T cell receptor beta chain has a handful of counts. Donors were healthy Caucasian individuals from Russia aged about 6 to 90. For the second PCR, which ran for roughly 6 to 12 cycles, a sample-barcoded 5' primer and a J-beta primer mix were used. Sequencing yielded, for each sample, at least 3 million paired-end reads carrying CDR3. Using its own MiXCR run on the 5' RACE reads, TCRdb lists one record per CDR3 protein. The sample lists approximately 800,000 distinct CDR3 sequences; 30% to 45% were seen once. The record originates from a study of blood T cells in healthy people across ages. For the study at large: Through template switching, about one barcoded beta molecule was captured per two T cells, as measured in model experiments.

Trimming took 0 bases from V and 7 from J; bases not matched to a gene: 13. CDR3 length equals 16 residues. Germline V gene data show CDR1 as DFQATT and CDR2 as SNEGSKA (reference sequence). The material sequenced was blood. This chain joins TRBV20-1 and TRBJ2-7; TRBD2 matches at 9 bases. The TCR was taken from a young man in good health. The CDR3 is CSARDREAGGPNEQYF. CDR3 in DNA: TGCAGTGCTAGAGATAGAGAAGCGGGGGGCCCCAATGAGCAGTACTTC.